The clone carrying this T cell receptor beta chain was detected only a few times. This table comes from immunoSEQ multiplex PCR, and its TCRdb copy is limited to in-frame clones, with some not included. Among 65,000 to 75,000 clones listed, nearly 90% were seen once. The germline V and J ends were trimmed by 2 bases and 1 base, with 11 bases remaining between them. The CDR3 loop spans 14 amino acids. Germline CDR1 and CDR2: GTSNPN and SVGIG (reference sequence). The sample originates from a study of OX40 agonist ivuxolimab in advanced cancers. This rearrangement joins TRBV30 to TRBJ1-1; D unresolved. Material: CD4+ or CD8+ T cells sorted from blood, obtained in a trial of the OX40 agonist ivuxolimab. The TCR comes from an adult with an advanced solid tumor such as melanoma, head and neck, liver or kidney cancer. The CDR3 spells CAWSTQTPNTEAFF. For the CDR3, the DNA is TGTGCCTGGAGTACTCAAACACCGAACACTGAAGCTTTCTTT. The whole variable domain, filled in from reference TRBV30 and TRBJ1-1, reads SQTIHQWPATLVQPVGSPLSLECTVEGTSNPNLYWYRQAAGRGLQLLFYSVGIGQISSEVPQNLSASRPQDRQFILSSKKLLLSDSGFYLCAWSTQTPNTEAFFGQGTRLTVV.